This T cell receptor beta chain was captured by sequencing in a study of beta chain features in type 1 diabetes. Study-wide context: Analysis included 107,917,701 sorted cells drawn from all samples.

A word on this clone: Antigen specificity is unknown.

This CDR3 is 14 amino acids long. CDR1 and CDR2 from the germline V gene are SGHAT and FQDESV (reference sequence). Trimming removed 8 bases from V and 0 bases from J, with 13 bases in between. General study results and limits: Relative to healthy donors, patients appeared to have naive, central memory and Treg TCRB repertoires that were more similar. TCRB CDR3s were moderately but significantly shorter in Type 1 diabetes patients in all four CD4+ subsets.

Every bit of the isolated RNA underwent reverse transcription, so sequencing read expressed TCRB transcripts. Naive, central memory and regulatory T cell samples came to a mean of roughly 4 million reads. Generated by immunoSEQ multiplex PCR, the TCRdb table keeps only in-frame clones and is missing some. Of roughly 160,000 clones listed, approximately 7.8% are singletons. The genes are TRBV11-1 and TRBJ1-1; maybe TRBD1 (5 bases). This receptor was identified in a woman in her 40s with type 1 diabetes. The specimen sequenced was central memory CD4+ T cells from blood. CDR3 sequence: CASSGSRVNTEAFF. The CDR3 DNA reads TGTGCCAGCTCTGGCTCCAGGGTGAACACTGAAGCTTTCTTT.